The clone carrying this TCR beta chain has a count of ten or more. Antigen unknown. The data are from a study of CD8 T cells in ankylosing spondylitis. Study-wide findings and caveats: There was a TCR beta motif, made of 7 to 9 highly homologous variants, that appeared characteristic of ankylosing spondylitis blood. Clones linked to the disease showed a CD8+ phenotype. They occurred at relatively low frequencies in peripheral blood.

In germline, CDR1 is GTSNPN, CDR2 SVGIG (reference sequence). The trim removed 5 bases at V and 3 bases at J, leaving 3 bases unmatched. This CDR3 region has 12 residues. MiXCR, run by TCRdb on the 5' RACE reads, gives a single entry per CDR3 protein. The data hold about 240,000 distinct CDR3 sequences, with about 10% observed a single time. This rearrangement joins TRBV30 to TRBJ1-2; 7 nucleotides line up with TRBD1. The clonotype comes from a male donor with ankylosing spondylitis or in good health (not recorded which). The sample consisted of blood, either unsorted or a sorted T cell fraction (not recorded which). CDR3 sequence (DNA): TGTGCCTGGGACAGGGCTTACTATGGCTACACCTTC. Protein product: CAWDRAYYGYTF.